These T cell receptor beta chains were read from a single sample in a study of shared clonotypes between healthy human individuals. Clones were sequenced by immunoSEQ multiplex PCR, and TCRdb holds only the in-frame ones, with some missing. The sample holds roughly 110,000 clones, about 70% seen once. The sequenced material came from memory CD8+ T cells sorted from blood. The receptors here all came from a woman aged 30 to 39 in good health. Both conserved end residues are part of each CDR3. The order of the fields is CDR3 protein, CDR3 DNA, J gene, clone size, D gene, V gene. D genes are given only for firm matches. Size values are once, few and many counts, or a class for expanded clones, and some rows have none.

CASRGQHTDTQYF	TGTGCCAGCAGAGGACAGCACACAGATACGCAGTATTTT	TRBJ2-3	NA	NA	TRBV2
CASSSDSSYEQYF	TGTGCCAGCAGCTCAGACAGCTCCTACGAGCAGTACTTC	TRBJ2-7	few	NA	TRBV7-6
CASSLDGLAGGRDLQETQYF	TGTGCCAGCAGCTTAGATGGTCTAGCGGGAGGCCGAGACTTACAAGAGACCCAGTACTTC	TRBJ2-5	NA	TRBD2	TRBV7-6
CASSSARQINTEAFF	TGCGCCAGCAGCTCCGCACGACAGATAAACACTGAAGCTTTCTTT	TRBJ1-1	NA	NA	TRBV5-1
CASSIWPWGEEETQYF	TGTGCCAGTAGTATTTGGCCTTGGGGGGAAGAGGAGACCCAGTACTTC	TRBJ2-5	NA	NA	TRBV19
CATAGQPHELGDEQYF	TGCGCCACCGCCGGGCAGCCACATGAATTGGGCGACGAGCAGTACTTC	TRBJ2-7	NA	NA	TRBV5-1
CASSESLRDSSGNTIYF	TGTGCCAGCAGTGAATCTCTACGGGACAGCTCTGGAAACACCATATATTTT	TRBJ1-3	few	TRBD1	TRBV2
CASSTDPDQPQHF	TGTGCCAGCAGTACCGACCCGGATCAGCCCCAGCATTTT	TRBJ1-5	NA	NA	TRBV6-6
CASSQGSGTGELFF	TGTGCCAGCAGCCAAGGGAGTGGCACCGGGGAGCTGTTTTTT	TRBJ2-2	NA	NA	TRBV16
CASSSATWTEAFF	TGTGCCAGCAGCTCGGCTACGTGGACTGAAGCTTTCTTT	TRBJ1-1	NA	NA	TRBV7-9
CASSLSRGDTEAFF	TGTGCCAGCAGCTTGTCCAGGGGGGACACTGAAGCTTTCTTT	TRBJ1-1	once	TRBD1	TRBV5-8
CASTTRLTGGNQPQHF	TGTGCCAGTACCACACGCCTGACAGGGGGCAATCAGCCCCAGCATTTT	TRBJ1-5	NA	TRBD1	TRBV19
CASRGGGNFYEQYF	TGTGCCAGCAGGGGAGGGGGCAATTTCTACGAGCAGTACTTC	TRBJ2-7	NA	NA	TRBV28